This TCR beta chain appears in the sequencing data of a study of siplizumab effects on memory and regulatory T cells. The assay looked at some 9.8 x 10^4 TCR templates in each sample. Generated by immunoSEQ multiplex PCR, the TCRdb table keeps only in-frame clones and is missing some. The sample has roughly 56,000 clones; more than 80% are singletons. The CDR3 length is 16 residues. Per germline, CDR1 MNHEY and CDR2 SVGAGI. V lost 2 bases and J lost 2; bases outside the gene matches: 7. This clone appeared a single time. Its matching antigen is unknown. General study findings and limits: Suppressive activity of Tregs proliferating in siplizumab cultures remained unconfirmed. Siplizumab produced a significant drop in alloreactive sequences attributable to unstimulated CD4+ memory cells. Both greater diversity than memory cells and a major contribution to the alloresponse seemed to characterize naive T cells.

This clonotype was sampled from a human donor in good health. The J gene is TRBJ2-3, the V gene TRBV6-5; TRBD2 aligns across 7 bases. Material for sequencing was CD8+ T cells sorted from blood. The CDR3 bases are TGTGCCAGCAGTTACATGGCTAGCGGAAACACAGATACGCAGTATTTT. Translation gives CASSYMASGNTDTQYF.